This TCR beta chain was observed in a study of blood T cell repertoires in COVID-19. The CDR3 sequence is 14 residues long. Germline V gene sequence: CDR1 LNHDA, CDR2 SQIVND (reference sequence). Trimming stripped 8 bases from V and 1 base from J, with 11 bases between. Produced via immunoSEQ multiplex PCR; TCRdb's table is partial and in-frame only. This table has about 67,000 clones, 60% to 80% appearing once. Source material: peripheral blood. This receptor was taken from a woman in her sixties or seventies with acute or convalescent COVID-19. The chain combines TRBV19 with TRBJ2-2; no firm D call. CDR3 DNA sequence: TGTGCCAGTTCTCCGAGGCAGAACACCGGGGAGCTGTTTTTT. This encodes CASSPRQNTGELFF.